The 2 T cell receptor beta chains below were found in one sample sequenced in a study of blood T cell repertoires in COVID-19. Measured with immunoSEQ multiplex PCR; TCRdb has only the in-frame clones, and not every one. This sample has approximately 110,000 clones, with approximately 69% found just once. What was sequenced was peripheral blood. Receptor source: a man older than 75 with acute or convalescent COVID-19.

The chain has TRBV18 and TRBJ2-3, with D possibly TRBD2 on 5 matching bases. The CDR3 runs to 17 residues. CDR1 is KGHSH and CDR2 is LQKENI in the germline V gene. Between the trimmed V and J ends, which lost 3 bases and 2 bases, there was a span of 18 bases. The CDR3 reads CASSPASGGSPTDTQYF. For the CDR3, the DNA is TGTGCCAGCTCACCCGCGTCGGGTGGGAGTCCCACAGATACGCAGTATTTT.

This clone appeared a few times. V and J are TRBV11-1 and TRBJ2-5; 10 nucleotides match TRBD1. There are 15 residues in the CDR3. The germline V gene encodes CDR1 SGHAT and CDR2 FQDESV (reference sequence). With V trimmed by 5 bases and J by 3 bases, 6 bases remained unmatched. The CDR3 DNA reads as TGTGCCAGCAGCCAGACGACAGGGGGCGAAGAGACCCAGTACTTC. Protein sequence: CASSQTTGGEETQYF.